This TCR beta chain stems from a study of Ad26.COV2.S vaccination and SARS-CoV-2 variants (dated by TCRdb to the early 2020s). Describing the broader study: Vaccine-arm donors came from COV1001, a multicentre, randomized, double-blind, placebo-controlled phase I-IIa trial of Ad26.COV2.S in healthy adults. Ad26.COV2.S was administered intramuscularly at a dose of 5x10^10 or 1x10^11 viral particles, either as one shot or as two shots given 56 days apart. TCRbeta repertoire sequencing was used to assess the specificity and breadth of SARS-CoV-2-reactive T cell receptors after Ad26.COV2.S vaccination. The TCR-sequenced set comprised about 32 samples: some 19 Ad26.COV2.S vaccine recipients, 5 placebo recipients and 8 SARS-CoV-2 convalescent individuals. Trial participants were randomized into five groups of five: low-dose or high-dose Ad26.COV2.S given once or twice, or placebo on both occasions. Blinding of investigators to trial group allocation was maintained during experiments and outcome assessment.

The treatment or condition label corresponds to: around 19 received Ad26.COV2.S at low or high dose, single or two shots; 5 received placebo; per-sample allocation not given. For vaccine and placebo recipients, repertoires were sequenced using samples collected on day 63 after the first injection. In Cohort 1b, around 23 adults aged 18-55 years were enrolled at a single site in Boston, USA, between 29 July and 7 August 2020. Ad26.COV2.S was a replication-incompetent adenovirus type 26 vector expressing a prefusion-stabilized SARS-CoV-2 spike protein from the original Wuhan strain. The immunoSEQ Assay was used to sequence TCRbeta CDR3 regions. After extraction, genomic DNA underwent amplification by bias-controlled multiplex PCR, followed by high-throughput sequencing. In the original analysis: Collapsing and filtering of sequences were performed to quantify the absolute abundance of each unique TCRbeta CDR3 region. Usable DNA was measured by amplifying reference genes present in all nucleated cells, and TCRbeta template counts were normalized to that usable DNA to estimate T cell fraction. Repertoire TCRs were annotated as SARS-CoV-2-specific when V gene, CDR3 amino acid sequence and J gene were exactly matched to a known reactive TCR set. The reference SARS-CoV-2 TCR set was derived from MIRA and filtered for enrichment in COVID-19-positive ImmuneCODE repertoires, a step that removed public or cross-reactive TCRs. Using the MIRA antigens, annotated TCRs were further analysed by specific ORF or by position within an ORF. Breadth was defined as the number of annotated unique rearrangements divided by the total number of unique productive rearrangements, and depth was defined as the summed frequency of the annotated unique rearrangements. TCR breadth was compared between groups using two-sided Wilcoxon rank-sum tests. TCRdb took over this immuneACCESS table, retaining in-frame rearrangements with V and J assigned. Such tables are incomplete; in checked studies, under half of the missing clones stem from an unresolved V gene, and the remainder is unexplained. V and J calls and clone size are those listed in that table; D and trimming were worked out from the DNA. Here the sample has some 400,000 clones; about nine tenths occur a single time. The biggest ten clones account for under 2% of the sample.

The investigation overall reported the following: It was noted by the authors that total T cell responses may have been underestimated by the TCR breadth and depth analyses. After vaccination, substantial breadth of spike-specific CD8+ and CD4+ T cell responses was reported. The study was not powered for comparison of responses between vaccine doses or regimens. Vaccine and placebo recipients had comparable non-spike TCR breadth, which fits with the vaccine containing only spike. Compared with placebo recipients, Ad26.COV2.S recipients showed higher spike-specific TCR breadth (P = 0.0014).

Remarks on this clone: The antigen it binds to is not known. One base away there is no much larger clone; base qualities are not given.

The CDR3, from cysteine to phenylalanine, totals 13 residues. Only the CDR3 DNA stays, 39 bases, in frame from base 1. Cut back by 4 bases and 6 bases, the V and J ends lie 9 bases apart. Sequenced here: peripheral blood, sampled in a trial of Ad26.COV2.S vaccine versus placebo. Recombination connected TRBV12-3 or TRBV12-4 to TRBJ2-2; the D gene is unclear. The sequence was collected from a person aged 18-65 years who received the Ad26.COV2.S COVID-19 vaccine or a placebo. The CDR3 loop reads CASSSHKAGELFF. DNA sequence: TGTGCCAGCAGTTCCCACAAGGCCGGGGAGCTGTTTTTT.